This entry lists 28 T cell receptor beta chains sequenced from one sample in a study of blood T cell repertoires in COVID-19. Clones were read by immunoSEQ multiplex PCR, and TCRdb kept only the in-frame ones, dropping some. The profile shows just over 150,000 clones, around 92% of them singletons. The sequencing sample was made of peripheral blood. The receptor source for this set is a man aged 30 to 39 with COVID-19, enrolled during active disease.

This chain uses TRBV29-1 with TRBJ1-2, with a weak D call TRBD1 (5 bases). The V and J ends lost 4 bases and 3 bases respectively, with 18 bases between them. Per the germline V gene, CDR1 is SQVTM and CDR2 is ANQGSEA. The CDR3 is 15 amino acids. CDR3 loop: CSVVPRLGRDYGYTF. In DNA, the CDR3 is TGCAGCGTTGTGCCTCGCTTGGGGCGAGACTATGGCTACACCTTC.

V gene TRBV18 combines with J gene TRBJ1-1; D unclear. The CDR3 has 13 amino acids. Germline V gene lookup returns CDR1 KGHSH and CDR2 LQKENI. V dropped 4 bases and J dropped 3 bases, with 9 bases sitting between them. CDR3 protein: CASSHGEHTEAFF. In DNA, the CDR3 is TGTGCCAGCTCACACGGGGAGCACACTGAAGCTTTCTTT.

The CDR3 reads CASSLGQGDSPLHF. The CDR3 DNA reads TGCGCCAGCAGCTTGGGACAGGGGGACTCACCCCTCCACTTT. The chain employs TRBV5-1 and TRBJ1-6; TRBD1 matches at 9 bases. The CDR3 is 14 amino acids. V dropped 0 bases and J dropped 10; count of bases not matched to a gene: 2. Germline V gene lookup returns CDR1 SGHRS and CDR2 YFSETQ.

A single count supports this clone. The chain is built from TRBV5-1 and TRBJ2-5; 8 bases map to TRBD1. CDR3 length equals 14 residues. CDR1 SGHRS and CDR2 YFSETQ come from the germline V gene. V trimming: 4 bases; J trimming: 5 bases; junction bases outside the gene matches: 7. The CDR3 spells CASSPGQGLETQYF. In DNA form, the CDR3 reads TGCGCCAGCAGCCCAGGACAGGGCTTGGAGACCCAGTACTTC.

The genes are TRBV2 and TRBJ2-3; 13 bases map to TRBD2. CDR1 and CDR2 from the germline V gene are SNHLY and FYNNEI. With 6 bases clipped from V and 3 bases from J, the junction kept 15 bases outside the gene matches. The CDR3 loop spans 19 amino acids. CDR3 region: CASSPGLAGLSFGTDTQYF. CDR3 in DNA: TGTGCCAGCAGCCCGGGACTAGCGGGACTATCGTTTGGGACAGATACGCAGTATTTT.

This sequence joins TRBV2 and TRBJ2-5; D is unclear. Trimming took off 10 bases at V and 0 bases at J, with 6 bases between the two ends. Germline V gives CDR1 SNHLY, CDR2 FYNNEI. The CDR3 is 11 residues long. CDR3 nucleotide sequence: TGTGCCACCCGGGACCAAGAGACCCAGTACTTC. This codes for CATRDQETQYF. Looking up the rest from reference TRBV2 and TRBJ2-5 gives the full variable domain: EPEVTQTPSHQVTQMGQEVILRCVPISNHLYFYWYRQILGQKVEFLVSFYNNEISEKSEIFDDQFSVERPDGSNFTLKIRSTKLEDSAMYFCATRDQETQYFGPGTRLLVL.

This chain links TRBV11-1 with TRBJ2-5; 8 bases agree with TRBD2. The ends lost 3 bases at V and 5 bases at J; junction bases unmatched: 5. The CDR3 extends over 14 amino acids. Germline V gives CDR1 SGHAT, CDR2 FQDESV (reference sequence). This CDR3 reads CASSFRGGVETQYF. The CDR3, as DNA: TGTGCCAGCAGCTTTCGGGGGGGTGTGGAGACCCAGTACTTC.

This chain connects TRBV6-2 or TRBV6-3 to TRBJ2-2; D possibly corresponds to TRBD2 (6 bases). Germline V lookup: CDR1 MNHEY, CDR2 SVGEGT. The V end lost 6 bases, the J end lost 1 base, and 24 bases lay between the germline ends. This CDR3 region has 19 residues. The CDR3 coding sequence is TGTGCCAGCAGCGCAACTAGCTCAGGTCCCTTTTTGAACACCGGGGAGCTGTTTTTT. Its protein product is CASSATSSGPFLNTGELFF.

The chain employs TRBV7-3 and TRBJ2-3; TRBD2 matches 11 bases. The CDR3 is 22 amino acids. V dropped 2 bases and J dropped 0; count of bases not matched to a gene: 19. Germline assignment: CDR1 SGHTA and CDR2 FQGTGA. As DNA, the CDR3 is TGTGCCAGCAGCTTATTCCATTGGACTAGCGGGTCTAGTCTATCTAGCACAGATACGCAGTATTTT. Its translation is CASSLFHWTSGSSLSSTDTQYF.

This clone was seen a single time. The CDR3 DNA sequence: TGCGCCAGCAGCGTAGCTGGGGGGGTATCGGAGACCCAGTACTTC. Protein product: CASSVAGGVSETQYF. The chain has TRBV5-1 and TRBJ2-5; TRBD2 agrees at 7 bases. The J segment lost 5 bases and the V segment lost 4 bases, leaving 11 bases of the junction unmatched. The CDR3 loop spans 15 amino acids. CDR1 and CDR2 from the germline V gene are SGHRS and YFSETQ.

The chain couples TRBV9 to TRBJ1-2; a possible D gene is TRBD1 (5 bases). Germline V CDR1 and CDR2: SGDLS, YYNGEE. This CDR3 has 15 amino acids. V shed 8 bases and J shed 3 bases, with 20 bases lying between them. The CDR3 nucleotides are TGTGCCAGTACTATCAGGGAAAGTGGCGACTATGGCTACACCTTC. Amino acids: CASTIRESGDYGYTF.

The V and J genes are TRBV9 and TRBJ1-2, with TRBD1 matching over 7 bases. Germline assignment: CDR1 SGDLS and CDR2 YYNGEE. CDR3 length equals 14 residues. V lost 0 bases to trimming and J lost 7 bases; unmatched junction nucleotides: 6. CDR3: CASSVERQGFGYTF. The CDR3 DNA follows: TGTGCCAGCAGCGTAGAAAGACAGGGCTTTGGCTACACCTTC.

V is TRBV28 and J is TRBJ1-4; TRBD1 matches at 7 bases. J gave up 0 bases and V 7 bases, and 2 bases lay outside the gene matches. Germline V gene lookup returns CDR1 MDHEN and CDR2 SYDVKM. CDR3 length: 14 residues. This CDR3 is CASNRGSTNEKLFF. In DNA form, the CDR3 reads TGTGCCAGCAACAGGGGCTCAACTAATGAAAAACTGTTTTTT.

The chain employs TRBV5-1 and TRBJ2-2; D perhaps matches TRBD2 (5 bases). Trimming took 0 bases from V and 6 from J, leaving 12 bases between them. Germline V gene sequence: CDR1 SGHRS, CDR2 YFSETQ. CDR3 length equals 15 residues. CDR3 loop: CASSLVGEKAGELFF. The CDR3 DNA sequence: TGCGCCAGCAGCTTGGTCGGGGAGAAAGCCGGGGAGCTGTTTTTT.

This clone was picked up one time. This sequence joins TRBV14 and TRBJ2-2, with TRBD1 matching over 8 bases. The CDR3 spans 16 residues. With 0 bases clipped from V and 4 bases from J, the junction kept 4 bases outside the gene matches. Germline values: CDR1 SGHDN, CDR2 FVKESK. DNA of the CDR3: TGTGCCAGCAGCCAAGAGGGAACAGGGGGCACCGGGGAGCTGTTTTTT. Its translation is CASSQEGTGGTGELFF.

This chain uses TRBV20-1 with TRBJ1-2, with D perhaps TRBD1 (6 bases). The CDR3 extends over 14 amino acids. The V and J ends lost 3 bases and 1 base respectively, with 12 bases between them. CDR1 is DFQATT and CDR2 is SNEGSKA in the germline V gene (reference sequence). The CDR3 DNA reads TGCAGTGCTAGTGAAGGACAGATTAACTATGGCTACACCTTC. This translates into CSASEGQINYGYTF.

This clone turned up a few times. V usage is TRBV29-1 and J usage is TRBJ1-5; no reliable D call. Between the trimmed V and J ends, which lost 4 bases and 6 bases, there was a span of 10 bases. The CDR3 spans 12 residues. Germline loops: CDR1 SQVTM, CDR2 ANQGSEA. The CDR3: CSVGEMGQPQHF. In DNA, the CDR3 is TGCAGCGTTGGGGAGATGGGTCAGCCCCAGCATTTT.

V usage is TRBV4-1 and J usage is TRBJ2-1; TRBD1 agrees at 9 bases. Germline CDR1 is MGHRA and CDR2 is YSYEKL. V lost 6 bases to trimming and J lost 9 bases; unmatched junction nucleotides: 9. The CDR3 spans 14 residues. The CDR3 spells CASRGGQGPREQFF. The CDR3 DNA follows: TGCGCCAGCAGGGGGGGACAGGGTCCCCGTGAGCAGTTCTTC.

The chain combines TRBV19 with TRBJ2-7; 9 bases match TRBD1. With V trimmed by 6 bases and J by 2 bases, 8 bases remained unmatched. Germline assignment: CDR1 LNHDA and CDR2 SQIVND (reference sequence). CDR3 length: 15 amino acids. The DNA of the CDR3 is TGTGCCAGTAGGCCAGGGGGGACAGGGACCTACGAGCAGTACTTC. It is translated as CASRPGGTGTYEQYF.

The V call is TRBV5-5, the J call TRBJ1-2, with D possibly TRBD1 on 6 matching bases. V lost 2 bases to trimming and J lost 3 bases, with 11 bases between them. Germline V lookup: CDR1 SGHKS, CDR2 YYEKEE (reference sequence). The CDR3 length is 14 residues. This CDR3 reads CASSFGGADYGYTF. The DNA for the CDR3 is TGTGCCAGCAGCTTTGGGGGCGCCGACTATGGCTACACCTTC. Drawing the rest from reference TRBV5-5 and TRBJ1-2, the complete variable domain is DAGVTQSPTHLIKTRGQQVTLRCSPISGHKSVSWYQQVLGQGPQFIFQYYEKEERGRGNFPDRFSARQFPNYSSELNVNALLLGDSALYLCASSFGGADYGYTFGSGTRLTVV.

For this clone: The same CDR3 also results from other DNA sequences found in this sample. This chain joins TRBV5-1 and TRBJ1-3, with TRBD1 matching over 9 bases. The CDR3 loop spans 14 amino acids. CDR1 SGHRS and CDR2 YFSETQ come from the germline V gene. J was trimmed by 4 bases and V by 3 bases; bases with no gene match: 2. CDR3 coding DNA: TGCGCCAGCAGCTCCGGGACAGGGGGAAACACCATATATTTT. Amino acid sequence: CASSSGTGGNTIYF. The full variable domain, rest sourced from reference TRBV5-1 and TRBJ1-3, is KAGVTQTPRYLIKTRGQQVTLSCSPISGHRSVSWYQQTPGQGLQFLFEYFSETQRNKGNFPGRFSGRQFSNSRSEMNVSTLELGDSALYLCASSSGTGGNTIYFGEGSWLTVV.

This clone occurred once. The genes are TRBV9 and TRBJ2-3; TRBD2 is a possible D gene (6 bases). The V end lost 4 bases, the J end lost 0 bases, and 15 bases lay between the germline ends. The germline V gene has CDR1 SGDLS and CDR2 YYNGEE. This CDR3 is 16 amino acids long. The CDR3 sequence: CASSPYPGTSTDTQYF. In DNA, the CDR3 is TGTGCCAGCAGCCCCTACCCCGGGACTAGCACAGATACGCAGTATTTT. Full variable domain (rest looked up from reference TRBV9 and TRBJ2-3): DSGVTQTPKHLITATGQRVTLRCSPRSGDLSVYWYQQSLDQGLQFLIQYYNGEERAKGNILERFSAQQFPDLHSELNLSSLELGDSALYFCASSPYPGTSTDTQYFGPGTRLTVL.

This clone was observed a handful of times. This chain connects TRBV19 to TRBJ1-5, with 7 bases matching TRBD1. Germline V gene sequence: CDR1 LNHDA, CDR2 SQIVND (reference sequence). V shed 4 bases, J shed 5 bases, and the junction held 11 bases outside the gene matches. The CDR3 is 16 amino acids. The CDR3 sequence is CASSTLPGTEYQPQHF. CDR3 coding DNA: TGTGCCAGTAGTACTCTCCCCGGGACAGAATATCAGCCCCAGCATTTT. The full variable domain, rest sourced from reference TRBV19 and TRBJ1-5, is DGGITQSPKYLFRKEGQNVTLSCEQNLNHDAMYWYRQDPGQGLRLIYYSQIVNDFQKGDIAEGYSVSREKKESFPLTVTSAQKNPTAFYLCASSTLPGTEYQPQHFGDGTRLSIL.

This clone was found once. The chain employs TRBV12-5 and TRBJ1-2; TRBD1 matches at 11 bases. Germline CDR1 LGHNT, CDR2 FRNRAP. This CDR3 comprises 15 residues. The trim removed 1 base at V and 2 bases at J, leaving 0 bases unmatched. As DNA, the CDR3 is TGTGCTAGTGGTTTGGGGACAGGGGGCAACTATGGCTACACCTTC. It specifies CASGLGTGGNYGYTF.

The chain is built from TRBV5-8 and TRBJ1-4; 7 bases agree with TRBD1. Trimming removed 2 bases from V and 8 bases from J; junction bases left unmatched: 9. CDR1 SGHTS and CDR2 YDEGEE come from the germline V gene. This CDR3 region has 15 residues. The CDR3 sequence is CASSLRGGPGEKLFF. CDR3 DNA sequence: TGTGCCAGCAGCTTAAGAGGGGGCCCAGGCGAAAAACTGTTTTTT.

The chain joins TRBV7-7 to TRBJ2-5; 9 bases are a match to TRBD2. Trimming took 1 base from V and 3 from J; bases not matched to a gene: 3. Germline CDR1 SSHAT, CDR2 FNYEAQ (reference sequence). CDR3 size: 15 residues. Here the CDR3 DNA reads TGTGCCAGCAGCTTAGGGGCTAGCGGGAAAGAGACCCAGTACTTC. Translating it yields CASSLGASGKETQYF.

The chain employs TRBV29-1 and TRBJ1-2; no reliable D call. CDR1 and CDR2 from the germline V gene are SQVTM and ANQGSEA. Between the trimmed V and J ends, which lost 4 bases and 4 bases, there was a span of 7 bases. The CDR3 is made up of 11 amino acids. CDR3 in DNA: TGCAGCGTTGTCTACGGCTATGGCTACACCTTC. Residues: CSVVYGYGYTF.

The rearrangement uses TRBV19 and TRBJ1-1, with a weak D call TRBD1 (6 bases). The CDR3 is made up of 14 amino acids. Germline CDR1 and CDR2: LNHDA and SQIVND (reference sequence). With 7 bases removed from V and 4 bases from J, the gap between germline ends came to 16 bases. CDR3: CASTPQGRITEAFF. Written as DNA, the CDR3 is TGTGCCAGTACCCCACAGGGAAGAATCACTGAAGCTTTCTTT.